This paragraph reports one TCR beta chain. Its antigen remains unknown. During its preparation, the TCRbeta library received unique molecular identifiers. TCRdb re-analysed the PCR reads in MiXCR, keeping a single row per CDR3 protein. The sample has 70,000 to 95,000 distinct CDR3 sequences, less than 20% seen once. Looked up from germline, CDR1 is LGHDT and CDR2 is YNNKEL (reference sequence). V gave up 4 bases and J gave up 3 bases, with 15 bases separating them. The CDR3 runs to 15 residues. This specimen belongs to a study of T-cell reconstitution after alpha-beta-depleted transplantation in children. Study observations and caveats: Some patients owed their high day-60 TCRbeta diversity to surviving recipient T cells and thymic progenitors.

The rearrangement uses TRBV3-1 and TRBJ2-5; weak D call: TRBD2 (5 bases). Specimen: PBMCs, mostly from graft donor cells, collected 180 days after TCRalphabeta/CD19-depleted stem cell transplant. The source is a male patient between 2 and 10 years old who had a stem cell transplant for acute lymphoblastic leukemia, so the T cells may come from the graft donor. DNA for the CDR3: TGTGCCAGCAGCCGCGGACTCCAACCCGAAGAGACCCAGTACTTC. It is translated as CASSRGLQPEETQYF.